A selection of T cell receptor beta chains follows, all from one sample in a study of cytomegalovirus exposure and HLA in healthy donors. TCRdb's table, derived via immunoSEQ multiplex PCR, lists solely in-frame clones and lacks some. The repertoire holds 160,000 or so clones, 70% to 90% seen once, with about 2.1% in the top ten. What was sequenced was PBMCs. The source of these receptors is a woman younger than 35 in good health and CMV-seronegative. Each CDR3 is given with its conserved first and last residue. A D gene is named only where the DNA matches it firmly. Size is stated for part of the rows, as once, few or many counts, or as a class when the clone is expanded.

CASSLADKRNQPQHF TGTGCCAGCAGCTTGGCGGACAAAAGAAATCAGCCCCAGCATTTT NA TRBJ1-5 NA TRBV5-8 15
CASSTETAISNQPQHF TGTGCCAGCAGCACAGAGACAGCGATTAGCAATCAGCCCCAGCATTTT NA TRBJ1-5 NA TRBV7-8 16
CACGTGMGSPLHF TGTGCCTGTGGCACGGGTATGGGTTCACCCCTCCACTTT NA TRBJ1-6 NA TRBV6-4 13
CASSPGLAAKNIQYF TGCGCCAGCAGCCCGGGGCTAGCGGCCAAAAACATTCAGTACTTC NA TRBJ2-4 NA TRBV4-1 15
CSADRSNQPQHF TGCAGCGCGGACAGGAGCAATCAGCCCCAGCATTTT NA TRBJ1-5 TRBD1 TRBV29-1 12
CASSLFPSGVTGELFF TGTGCCAGCAGTTTATTCCCTAGCGGGGTTACCGGGGAGCTGTTTTTT NA TRBJ2-2 TRBD2 TRBV28 16
CASSPRQGWAKNIQYF TGTGCCAGCAGCCCCAGACAGGGGTGGGCCAAAAACATTCAGTACTTC NA TRBJ2-4 TRBD1 TRBV7-9 16
CASSATGGRESYNEQFF TGTGCCAGCAGTGCGACAGGGGGCAGGGAGTCCTACAATGAGCAGTTCTTC few TRBJ2-1 TRBD1 TRBV27 17
CASSAKNSNQPQHF TGTGCCAGCAGTGCGAAAAATAGCAATCAGCCCCAGCATTTT NA TRBJ1-5 NA TRBV27 14
CASSLGQAAPQYF TGCGCCAGCAGCTTGGGACAGGCCGCTCCGCAGTATTTT NA TRBJ2-3 NA TRBV5-1 13
CASSDSDGGTDTQYF TGTGCCAGCAGTGACTCGGACGGGGGGACAGATACGCAGTATTTT NA TRBJ2-3 TRBD2 TRBV6-4 15
CASSLAVNYEQYF TGTGCCAGCAGTTTAGCAGTTAATTACGAGCAGTACTTC NA TRBJ2-7 NA TRBV27 13
CASSLVGESNTEAFF TGTGCCAGCAGCTTAGTCGGGGAATCGAACACTGAAGCTTTCTTT NA TRBJ1-1 NA TRBV7-8 15
CSAGRLATSAVAEAFF TGCAGCGCAGGACGCCTCGCCACTTCAGCGGTTGCTGAAGCTTTCTTT NA TRBJ1-1 NA TRBV29-1 16
CASTLTGWGYGYTF TGTGCCAGCACCCTCACAGGATGGGGCTATGGCTACACCTTC NA TRBJ1-2 NA TRBV7-2 14
CASSRSGGARTGELFF TGTGCCAGCAGCCGGTCGGGGGGAGCGCGGACCGGGGAGCTGTTTTTT once TRBJ2-2 TRBD2 TRBV7-9 16
CASSPWEGREAKNIQYF TGTGCCAGCAGCCCTTGGGAGGGCCGGGAAGCCAAAAACATTCAGTACTTC NA TRBJ2-4 TRBD2 TRBV7-6 17
CASSQDSGRGADTQYF TGTGCCAGCAGCCAAGACAGCGGGAGGGGAGCAGATACGCAGTATTTT NA TRBJ2-3 TRBD2 TRBV4-2 16
CASSLPGLAGGHGSEQYF TGTGCCAGCAGCCTTCCGGGACTAGCGGGAGGCCATGGGTCCGAGCAGTACTTC NA TRBJ2-7 TRBD2 TRBV7-8 18
CSVVWPSEAFF TGCAGCGTTGTTTGGCCTTCTGAAGCTTTCTTT NA TRBJ1-1 NA TRBV29-1 11
CASSSGAGGQETQYF TGTGCCAGCAGCTCTGGAGCGGGGGGCCAAGAGACCCAGTACTTC once TRBJ2-5 TRBD2 TRBV7-7 15
CASTRGASYNEQFF TGTGCCAGTACACGGGGGGCCTCCTACAATGAGCAGTTCTTC NA TRBJ2-1 NA TRBV19 14
CASSGTDGGYSNQPQHF TGTGCCAGCAGTGGGACGGACGGGGGGTATAGCAATCAGCCCCAGCATTTT NA TRBJ1-5 NA TRBV28 17
CASTPTGGNSPLHF TGTGCCAGCACCCCCACAGGGGGCAATTCACCCCTCCACTTT NA TRBJ1-6 TRBD1 TRBV28 14
CASSHLWTSGDKTYNEQFF TGCGCCAGCAGCCACCTCTGGACTAGCGGAGACAAAACCTACAATGAGCAGTTCTTC NA TRBJ2-1 TRBD2 TRBV4-1 19
CASSPRLGPNEQFF TGTGCCAGCAGCCCTCGACTAGGCCCCAATGAGCAGTTCTTC NA TRBJ2-1 NA TRBV9 14
CASSPTGFAGNTIYF TGTGCCAGCAGCCCCACGGGATTTGCTGGAAACACCATATATTTT NA TRBJ1-3 NA TRBV14 15
CASSHKDSPYEQYF TGTGCCAGCAGCCATAAGGACAGTCCCTACGAGCAGTACTTC few TRBJ2-7 NA TRBV7-9 14
CAISESGTNTGELFF TGTGCCATCAGTGAGTCGGGCACGAACACCGGGGAGCTGTTTTTT NA TRBJ2-2 NA TRBV10-3 15
CASSPGTLELFF TGTGCCAGCAGTCCCGGGACATTGGAGCTGTTTTTT NA TRBJ2-2 NA TRBV6-5 12
CASSVRTSGGGNIQYF TGCGCCAGCAGCGTGCGGACTAGCGGGGGGGGAAACATTCAGTACTTC once TRBJ2-4 TRBD2 TRBV5-1 16
CSGRDTYEQYF TGCAGTGGCCGGGACACCTACGAGCAGTACTTC NA TRBJ2-7 NA TRBV20-1 11
CASTGTHLRGQYF TGTGCCAGCACAGGGACACATCTACGAGGGCAGTACTTC NA TRBJ2-7 NA TRBV28 13
CAISELRDKGSGLTF TGTGCCATCAGTGAACTCCGGGACAAGGGTTCCGGGCTCACCTTC NA TRBJ1-2 NA TRBV10-3 15
CASNPGGFSYNEQFF TGTGCCAGCAACCCCGGGGGGTTCTCCTACAATGAGCAGTTCTTC NA TRBJ2-1 TRBD2 TRBV7-2 15
CASSLWGGRNTEAFF TGTGCCAGCAGCTTATGGGGGGGCAGGAACACTGAAGCTTTCTTT NA TRBJ1-1 NA TRBV7-9 15
CASSEGLPRETQYF TGTGCCAGCAGCGAGGGACTACCTAGGGAGACCCAGTACTTC NA TRBJ2-5 TRBD2 TRBV2 14
CASSSDRAGNTIYF TGTGCCAGCAGCTCCGACAGGGCTGGAAACACCATATATTTT NA TRBJ1-3 TRBD1 TRBV5-6 14
CASSLGGGPGNEQYF TGCGCCAGCAGCTTGGGGGGCGGACCTGGAAACGAGCAGTACTTC NA TRBJ2-7 NA TRBV5-1 15
CASSQEIAGGTDTQYF TGCGCCAGCAGCCAAGAGATAGCGGGGGGCACAGATACGCAGTATTTT NA TRBJ2-3 TRBD2 TRBV4-1 16